Listed below are T cell receptor beta chains from one sample, sequenced in a study of blood T cell repertoires in COVID-19. TCRdb's copy holds only in-frame clones and misses some; the assay was immunoSEQ multiplex PCR. The repertoire includes under 200,000 clones, 70% to 90% of them detected once, and roughly 8% sits in the top ten. The sample was peripheral blood. The receptors stem from a man in his forties who had recovered from COVID-19. Both conserved end residues are part of each CDR3. The order of the fields is D gene, J gene, clone size, V gene, CDR3 protein, CDR3 DNA. D genes are given only for firm matches. Clone size, where shown, is once, few, many, or a class for clones that have expanded.

.,TRBJ2-3,.,TRBV7-3,CASSPTRASTDTQYF,TGTGCCAGCAGCCCGACTAGGGCCAGCACAGATACGCAGTATTTT
.,TRBJ1-4,.,TRBV5-5,CASDREPTNEKLFF,TGTGCCAGCGACCGGGAGCCAACTAATGAAAAACTGTTTTTT
TRBD2,TRBJ2-1,.,TRBV12-3/TRBV12-4,CASSSSGRAEQFF,TGTGCCAGCAGTTCTAGCGGGAGGGCCGAGCAGTTCTTC
TRBD2,TRBJ2-4,.,TRBV18,CASSPGLAGGGKNIQYF,TGTGCCAGCTCACCGGGACTAGCTGGAGGGGGAAAAAACATTCAGTACTTC
TRBD2,TRBJ2-2,.,TRBV4-1,CASSHLGLAGPNTGELFF,TGCGCCAGCAGCCATCTGGGACTAGCGGGGCCGAACACCGGGGAGCTGTTTTTT
.,TRBJ2-1,.,TRBV7-2,CASSLLENSNNEQFF,TGTGCCAGCAGCTTATTAGAGAACTCCAACAATGAGCAGTTCTTC
.,TRBJ2-7,.,TRBV6-2/TRBV6-3,CASSYRMQGDLYEQYF,TGTGCCAGCAGTTACCGAATGCAAGGGGATCTCTACGAGCAGTACTTC
TRBD1,TRBJ1-2,.,TRBV4-3,CASRQTGESYGYTF,TGCGCCAGCAGGCAAACAGGGGAAAGCTATGGCTACACCTTC
TRBD2,TRBJ2-2,.,TRBV4-1,CASSQEPQIAGNTGELFF,TGCGCCAGCAGCCAAGAACCCCAGATAGCGGGAAACACCGGGGAGCTGTTTTTT
.,TRBJ2-2,.,TRBV30,CAWSVQGNTGELFF,TGTGCCTGGAGTGTACAGGGGAACACCGGGGAGCTGTTTTTT
TRBD1,TRBJ1-4,once,TRBV6-5,CASSYSPRGHLEKLFF,TGTGCCAGCAGTTACTCCCCCAGGGGGCATTTGGAAAAACTGTTTTTT
.,TRBJ1-5,.,TRBV5-1,CASSLGTSGAQPQHF,TGCGCCAGCAGCTTGGGTACGAGTGGGGCGCAGCCCCAGCATTTT
.,TRBJ2-5,.,TRBV5-4,CASSSYTGTEETQYF,TGTGCCAGCAGCTCGTATACCGGGACTGAGGAGACCCAGTACTTC
TRBD1,TRBJ2-7,.,TRBV9,CASSVDRGEQYF,TGTGCCAGCAGCGTCGACAGGGGCGAGCAGTACTTC
TRBD1,TRBJ2-7,once,TRBV7-9,CASSRDRVRGHEQYF,TGTGCCAGCAGCCGAGACAGGGTAAGGGGCCACGAGCAGTACTTC
.,TRBJ1-1,.,TRBV7-9,CASDLSSTAPNTEAFF,TGTGCCAGCGACCTCTCCTCGACAGCTCCGAACACTGAAGCTTTCTTT